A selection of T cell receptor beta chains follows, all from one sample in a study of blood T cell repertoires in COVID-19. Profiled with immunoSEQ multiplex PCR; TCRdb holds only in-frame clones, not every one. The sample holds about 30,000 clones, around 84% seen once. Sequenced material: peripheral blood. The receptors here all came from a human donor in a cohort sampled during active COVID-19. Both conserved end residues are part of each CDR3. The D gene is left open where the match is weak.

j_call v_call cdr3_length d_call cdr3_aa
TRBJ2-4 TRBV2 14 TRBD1 CASSSQGGENIQYF
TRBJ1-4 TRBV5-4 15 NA CASSLRTGSGEKLFF
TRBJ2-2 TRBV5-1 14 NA CASSPQGDSGELFF
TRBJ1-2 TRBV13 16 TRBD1 CASSLGMGQGYYGYTF
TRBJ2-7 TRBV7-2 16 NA CASSLAFNTAIYEQYF
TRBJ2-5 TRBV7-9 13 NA CASSSSGEETQYF
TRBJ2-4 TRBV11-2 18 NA CASSPAVLGLSAKNIQYF
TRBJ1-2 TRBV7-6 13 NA CASSPQSNYGYTF
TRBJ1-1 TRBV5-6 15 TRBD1 CASSRPGTGNTEAFF
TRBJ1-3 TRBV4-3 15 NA CASSQDRGAGNTIYF
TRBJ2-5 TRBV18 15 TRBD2 CASSPSGGTQETQYF
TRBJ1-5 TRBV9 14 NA CASSPTAINQPQHF
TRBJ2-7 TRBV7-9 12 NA CASSLSAYEQYF
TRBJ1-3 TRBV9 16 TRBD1 CASSASDRVPGNTIYF
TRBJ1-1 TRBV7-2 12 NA CASSLRVAEAFF
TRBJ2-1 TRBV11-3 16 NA CASSLEGGAGYNEQFF
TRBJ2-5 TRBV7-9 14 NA CASTPPSERETQYF
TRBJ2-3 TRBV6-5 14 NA CASSNWRKTDTQYF
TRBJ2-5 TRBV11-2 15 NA CASSSLRDAQETQYF
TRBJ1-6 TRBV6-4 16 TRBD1 CASSDTGQGRSSPLHF
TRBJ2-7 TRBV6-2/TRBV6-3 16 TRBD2 CASSPGLAGGSYEQYF
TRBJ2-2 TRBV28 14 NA CASRGDWDEGELFF
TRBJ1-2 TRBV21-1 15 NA CASSKATRQPYGYTF
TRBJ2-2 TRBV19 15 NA CARIQGIKNTGELFF
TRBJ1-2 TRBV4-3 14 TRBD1 CASSARTGQGGYTF
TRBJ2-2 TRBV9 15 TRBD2 CASSVSRLAGGELFF
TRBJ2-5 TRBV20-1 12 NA CSASAYQETQYF
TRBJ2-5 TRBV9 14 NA CASSVEGGSETQYF
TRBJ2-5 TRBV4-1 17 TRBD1 CASSQDLGGQGTVGQYF
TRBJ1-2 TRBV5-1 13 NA CASSSPPDYGYTF
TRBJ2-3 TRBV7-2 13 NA CASSSPRTDTQYF
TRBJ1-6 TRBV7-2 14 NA CASSRGGYNSPLHF
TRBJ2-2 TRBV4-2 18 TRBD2 CASSSPGLAGGSTGELFF
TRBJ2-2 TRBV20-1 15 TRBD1 CSASKQGSATGELFF
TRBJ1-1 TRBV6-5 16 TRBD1 CASSSLQGALNTEAFF
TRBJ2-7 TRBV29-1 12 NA CSVRTNLREQYF
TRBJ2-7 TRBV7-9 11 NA CASSSSREQYF
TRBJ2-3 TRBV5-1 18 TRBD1 CASSSHPGQGAMGDTQYF
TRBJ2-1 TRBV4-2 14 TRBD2 CASSQSGGASEQFF
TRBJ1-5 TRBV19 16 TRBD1 CASRLGRDRVNQPQHF
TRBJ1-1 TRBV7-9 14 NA CASSFAGPNTEAFF
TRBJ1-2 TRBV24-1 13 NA CATSDQVTLGYTF
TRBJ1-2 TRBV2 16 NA CASSDNIASALKGYTF
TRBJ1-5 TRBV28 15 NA CASSLYLSGGQPQHF
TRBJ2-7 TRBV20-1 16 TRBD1 CSASASGQGMSYEQYF
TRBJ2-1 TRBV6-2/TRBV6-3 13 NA CASSYQVNNEQFF
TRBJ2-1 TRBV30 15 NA CAWSLGWGAYNEQFF